Listed below are T cell receptor beta chains from one sample, sequenced in a study of blood T cell repertoires in COVID-19. This table comes from immunoSEQ multiplex PCR, and its TCRdb copy is limited to in-frame clones, with some not included. The sample consists of roughly 300,000 clones, almost 85% of them appearing once. Sequencing was done on a sample of peripheral blood. All receptors derive from a human donor in a cohort sampled during active COVID-19. CDR3s include the opening cysteine and the closing phenylalanine or tryptophan. The D gene is left open where the match is weak. The size entry is marked missing in some rows and otherwise reads once, few, many or a size class.

.	TRBV6-5	.	TRBJ2-7	CASSPRQAREQYF	TGTGCCAGCAGTCCCCGACAGGCCCGCGAGCAGTACTTC
.	TRBV15	.	TRBJ2-7	CATSRDRDSYEQYF	TGTGCCACCAGCAGAGATCGTGACAGCTACGAGCAGTACTTC
few	TRBV5-1	.	TRBJ1-1	CASSLAGQRNTEAFF	TGCGCCAGCAGCTTGGCCGGACAGCGCAACACTGAAGCTTTCTTT
.	TRBV6-5	TRBD1	TRBJ1-6	CASIDRAGLSPLHF	TGTGCCAGCATCGACAGGGCAGGTCTGTCACCCCTCCACTTT
.	TRBV4-2	.	TRBJ1-5	CASSQEGSNQPQHF	TGTGCCAGCAGCCAAGAGGGCAGCAATCAGCCCCAGCATTTT
.	TRBV29-1	.	TRBJ2-6	CSVARGTPGSGANVLTF	TGCAGCGTAGCAAGGGGGACACCGGGGTCTGGGGCCAACGTCCTGACTTTC
.	TRBV6-5	TRBD2	TRBJ2-3	CASSGLAGADTQYF	TGTGCCAGCAGCGGACTAGCGGGGGCCGATACGCAGTATTTT
.	TRBV5-5	TRBD1	TRBJ1-1	CASSTRDRAATEAFF	TGTGCCAGCAGCACCCGGGACAGGGCGGCCACTGAAGCTTTCTTT
.	TRBV5-4	TRBD1	TRBJ2-1	CASSETGVARKNEQFF	TGTGCCAGCAGCGAGACAGGGGTGGCTCGGAAAAATGAGCAGTTCTTC
.	TRBV12-3/TRBV12-4	.	TRBJ1-1	CASSYNLQGEAFF	TGTGCCAGCAGTTATAACCTACAGGGAGAAGCTTTCTTT
.	TRBV7-2	TRBD1	TRBJ1-3	CASSSPRQGNTIYF	TGTGCCAGCAGCTCCCCCAGACAGGGGAACACCATATATTTT
.	TRBV2	TRBD1	TRBJ1-2	CASSDQRQGYGYTF	TGTGCCAGCAGTGACCAGAGACAGGGGTATGGCTACACCTTC
.	TRBV24-1	TRBD2	TRBJ2-3	CATSDSSPRRGGDGDTQYF	TGTGCCACCAGTGATTCGTCACCAAGGCGGGGGGGCGACGGAGATACGCAGTATTTT
.	TRBV6-5	TRBD1	TRBJ1-2	CASGDRVGGYTF	TGTGCCAGCGGGGACAGGGTCGGTGGCTACACCTTC
.	TRBV7-9	.	TRBJ1-1	CASSLLGRGNTEAFF	TGTGCCAGCAGCTTATTAGGCCGAGGTAACACTGAAGCTTTCTTT
.	TRBV6-1	TRBD1	TRBJ1-2	CASREMGQGFYSPKAGYTF	TGTGCCAGCAGGGAAATGGGACAGGGTTTTTATTCCCCTAAGGCTGGCTACACCTTC
.	TRBV6-2/TRBV6-3	.	TRBJ2-5	CASSYWPPYQETQYF	TGTGCCAGCAGTTACTGGCCCCCCTACCAAGAGACCCAGTACTTC
.	TRBV2	TRBD2	TRBJ2-7	CASSAGGDEQYF	TGTGCCAGCAGTGCTGGGGGGGACGAGCAGTACTTC
.	TRBV7-9	TRBD1	TRBJ1-1	CASSPSKTGTIEAFF	TGTGCCAGCAGCCCATCCAAGACAGGGACGATTGAAGCTTTCTTT
.	TRBV14	.	TRBJ2-3	CASSQDGGDTQYF	TGTGCCAGCAGCCAAGATGGGGGGGATACGCAGTATTTT
.	TRBV13	.	TRBJ2-3	CASSLWRGSTDTQYF	TGTGCCAGCAGCTTATGGAGGGGTAGCACAGATACGCAGTATTTT
.	TRBV12-5	TRBD1	TRBJ2-7	CASLETGGYEQYF	TGTGCTAGTCTGGAGACAGGGGGATACGAGCAGTACTTC
few	TRBV7-3	.	TRBJ2-3	CARCTAYAVVIGKPDTQYF	TGTGCCAGGTGCACAGCGTATGCGGTCGTGATCGGGAAACCAGATACGCAGTATTTT
.	TRBV5-1	.	TRBJ2-7	CASGEAGLYEQYF	TGCGCCAGCGGAGAGGCCGGTCTCTACGAGCAGTACTTC
.	TRBV7-9	TRBD1	TRBJ1-5	CASSLGTGDNQPQHF	TGTGCCAGCAGCTTAGGGACAGGGGACAATCAGCCCCAGCATTTT
.	TRBV9	TRBD1	TRBJ2-2	CASSPRDRGLRTGELFF	TGTGCCAGCAGCCCCCGGGACAGGGGCTTGAGGACCGGGGAGCTGTTTTTT
.	TRBV3-1/TRBV3-2	.	TRBJ1-2	CASSQEIDRPNYPYGYTF	TGTGCCAGCAGTCAAGAGATAGACAGGCCAAACTACCCTTATGGCTACACCTTC
.	TRBV5-6	TRBD1	TRBJ1-5	CASSLTGVNQPQHF	TGTGCCAGCAGTTTGACAGGGGTTAACCAGCCCCAGCATTTT
.	TRBV7-6	TRBD2	TRBJ2-3	CASSLVGGAGDTQYF	TGTGCCAGCAGCTTAGTCGGGGGGGCTGGGGATACGCAGTATTTT
.	TRBV6-5	.	TRBJ1-2	CASSLPGGGYTF	TGTGCCAGCAGTCTCCCGGGAGGCGGCTACACCTTC
few	TRBV30	.	TRBJ1-5	CAWSQGSNQPQHF	TGTGCCTGGAGCCAGGGGAGCAATCAGCCCCAGCATTTT
few	TRBV24-1	.	TRBJ2-1	CATSDPSARQLDEQFF	TGTGCCACCAGTGACCCCTCAGCGAGACAGCTCGATGAGCAGTTCTTC
few	TRBV12-1	.	TRBJ2-2	CASSVVGGTSVVGELFF	TGTGCCAGCAGCGTCGTCGGTGGGACTAGCGTTGTCGGGGAGCTGTTTTTT
.	TRBV10-2	.	TRBJ1-2	CASSEPGNYGYTF	TGCGCCAGCAGTGAGCCAGGGAACTATGGCTACACCTTC
.	TRBV7-3	.	TRBJ1-2	CASSLNGRTAPYGYTF	TGTGCCAGCAGCTTAAATGGGCGGACAGCGCCCTATGGCTACACCTTC
.	TRBV3-1/TRBV3-2	TRBD1	TRBJ2-4	CASSRQTGQYKNIQYF	TGTGCCAGCAGCCGTCAGACAGGGCAATACAAAAACATTCAGTACTTC